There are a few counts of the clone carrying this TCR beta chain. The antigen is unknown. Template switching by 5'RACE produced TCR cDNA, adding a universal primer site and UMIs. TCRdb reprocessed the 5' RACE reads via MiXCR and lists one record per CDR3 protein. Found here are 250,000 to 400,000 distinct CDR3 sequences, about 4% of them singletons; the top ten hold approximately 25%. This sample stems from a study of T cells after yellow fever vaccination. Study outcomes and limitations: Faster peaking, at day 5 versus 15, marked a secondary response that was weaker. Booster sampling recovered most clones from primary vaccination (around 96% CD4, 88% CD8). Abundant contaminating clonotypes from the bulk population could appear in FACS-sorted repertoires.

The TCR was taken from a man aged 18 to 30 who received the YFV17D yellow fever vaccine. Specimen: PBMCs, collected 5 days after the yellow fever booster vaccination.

The CDR3 spells CASRPDSGLREQYF. DNA for the CDR3: TGTGCCAGCAGGCCAGACAGCGGCCTCCGCGAGCAGTACTTC. The rearrangement joins TRBV6-5 to TRBJ2-7; possibly TRBD1 or TRBD2 for D (5 bases each). The CDR3 runs 14 residues. Per germline, CDR1 MNHEY and CDR2 SVGAGI. Deletions cut 6 bases from V and 6 bases from J, with 18 bases between.